This TCR beta chain came from a study of early T cells in non-severe SARS-CoV-2 infection. TCRdb called the 5' RACE reads again in MiXCR, with one record for every CDR3 protein. The repertoire includes more than 85,000 distinct CDR3 sequences, around a sixth of them detected once, and around 1.3% sits in the top ten. This clonotype was obtained from an adult who was a healthcare worker with PCR-confirmed SARS-CoV-2 infection or an uninfected control (not recorded which). Input material: whole blood.

CDR3 in DNA: TGTGCCAGCACCGGGACAGGAGGTCTGGATGAGCAGTTCTTC. This codes for CASTGTGGLDEQFF. V gene TRBV12-3 or TRBV12-4 combines with J gene TRBJ2-1; 8 bases agree with TRBD1. The CDR3 sequence is 14 residues long. V shed 7 bases and J 8 bases; nucleotides not matched to a gene: 10.